This TCR beta chain was sequenced for a study of Tregs in tolerant kidney transplant recipients. The length of the CDR3 is 14 residues. The germline V gene has CDR1 SGHVS and CDR2 FNYEAQ. Trimming took off 5 bases at V and 2 bases at J, with 13 bases between the two ends. With regard to this clone: Its antigen remains unidentified.

Study conclusions and caveats: Biological reproducibility was not directly addressed in this study.

The protocol was immunoSEQ multiplex PCR, while the TCRdb copy is restricted to in-frame clones and leaves out a portion. The table includes roughly 66,000 clones, just under 95% detected once. Unstimulated Tregs (CD4+CD25+CD127-) and CD4+CD25- non-Tregs were sorted from PBMCs. J is TRBJ2-7 and V is TRBV7-6; D is possibly TRBD2 (5 bases). The TCR sequence derives from a human donor who received a combined kidney and bone marrow transplant. Sequencing was performed on CD8+ T cells from blood, taken before the transplant. CDR3 DNA: TGTGCCAGCAGCGTGGGGAGCGGAGCCTACGAGCAGTACTTC. Translating gives CASSVGSGAYEQYF.